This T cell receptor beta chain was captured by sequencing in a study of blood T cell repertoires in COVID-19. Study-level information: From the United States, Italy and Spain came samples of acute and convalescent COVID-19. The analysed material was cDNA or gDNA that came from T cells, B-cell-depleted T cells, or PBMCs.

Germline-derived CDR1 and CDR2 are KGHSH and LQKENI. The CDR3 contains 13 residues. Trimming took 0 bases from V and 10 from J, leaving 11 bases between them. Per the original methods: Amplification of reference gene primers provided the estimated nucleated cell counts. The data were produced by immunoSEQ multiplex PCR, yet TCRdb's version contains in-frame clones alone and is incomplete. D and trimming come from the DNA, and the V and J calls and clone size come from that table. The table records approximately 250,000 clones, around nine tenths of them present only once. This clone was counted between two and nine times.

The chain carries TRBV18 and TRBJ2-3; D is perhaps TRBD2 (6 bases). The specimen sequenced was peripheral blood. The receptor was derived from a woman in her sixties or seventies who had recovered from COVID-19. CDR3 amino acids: CASSPPSLAAQYF. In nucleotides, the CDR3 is TGTGCCAGCTCACCACCGTCACTAGCCGCGCAGTATTTT. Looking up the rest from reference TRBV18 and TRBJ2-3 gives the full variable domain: NAGVMQNPRHLVRRRGQEARLRCSPMKGHSHVYWYRQLPEEGLKFMVYLQKENIIDESGMPKERFSAEFPKEGPSILRIQQVVRGDSAAYFCASSPPSLAAQYFGPGTRLTVL.